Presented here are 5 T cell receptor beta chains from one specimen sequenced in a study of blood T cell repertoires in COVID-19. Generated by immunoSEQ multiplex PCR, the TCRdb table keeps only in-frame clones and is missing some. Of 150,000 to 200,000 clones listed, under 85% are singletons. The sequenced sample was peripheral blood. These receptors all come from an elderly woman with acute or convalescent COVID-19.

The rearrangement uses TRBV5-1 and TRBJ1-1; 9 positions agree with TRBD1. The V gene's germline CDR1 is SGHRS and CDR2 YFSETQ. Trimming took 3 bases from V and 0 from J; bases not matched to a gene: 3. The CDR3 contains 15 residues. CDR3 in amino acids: CASSWTGDMNTEAFF. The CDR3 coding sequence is TGCGCCAGCAGCTGGACAGGGGATATGAACACTGAAGCTTTCTTT.

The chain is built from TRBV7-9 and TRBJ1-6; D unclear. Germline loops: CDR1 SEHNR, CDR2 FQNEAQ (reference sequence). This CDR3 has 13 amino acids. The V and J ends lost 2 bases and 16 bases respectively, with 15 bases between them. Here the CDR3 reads CASSLNSDSPLHF. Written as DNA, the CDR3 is TGTGCCAGCAGCTTAAATTCCGACTCGCCTCTCCACTTT.

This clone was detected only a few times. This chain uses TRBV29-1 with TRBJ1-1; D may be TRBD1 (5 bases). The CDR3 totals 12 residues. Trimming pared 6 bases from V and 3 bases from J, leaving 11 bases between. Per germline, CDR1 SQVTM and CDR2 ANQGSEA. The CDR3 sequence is CSVRRGDTEAFF. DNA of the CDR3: TGCAGCGTCCGAAGGGGCGACACTGAAGCTTTCTTT.

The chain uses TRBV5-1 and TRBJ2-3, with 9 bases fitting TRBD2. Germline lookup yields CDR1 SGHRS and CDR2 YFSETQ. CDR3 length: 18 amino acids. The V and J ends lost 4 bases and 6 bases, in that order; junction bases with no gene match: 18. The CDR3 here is CASSRARAGGPGLDTQYF. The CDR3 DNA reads TGCGCCAGCAGCCGAGCTCGTGCGGGAGGGCCCGGGTTGGATACGCAGTATTTT.

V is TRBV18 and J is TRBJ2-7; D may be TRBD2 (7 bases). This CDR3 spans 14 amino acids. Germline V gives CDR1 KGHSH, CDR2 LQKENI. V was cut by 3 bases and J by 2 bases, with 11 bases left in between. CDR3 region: CASSPTGGPYEQYF. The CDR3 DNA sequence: TGTGCCAGCTCACCTACCGGGGGGCCCTACGAGCAGTACTTC.